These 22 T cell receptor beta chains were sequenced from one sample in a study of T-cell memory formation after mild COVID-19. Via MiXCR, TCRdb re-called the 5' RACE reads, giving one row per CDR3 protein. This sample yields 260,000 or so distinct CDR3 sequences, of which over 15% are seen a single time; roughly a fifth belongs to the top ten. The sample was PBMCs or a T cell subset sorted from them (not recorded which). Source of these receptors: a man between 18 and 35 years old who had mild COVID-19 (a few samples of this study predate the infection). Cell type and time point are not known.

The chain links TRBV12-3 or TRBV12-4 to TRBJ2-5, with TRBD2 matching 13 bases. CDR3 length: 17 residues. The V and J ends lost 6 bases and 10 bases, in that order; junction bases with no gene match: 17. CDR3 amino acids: CASSLTSGGTSTSGQYF. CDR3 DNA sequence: TGTGCCAGCAGCTTGACTAGCGGGGGGACCTCAACCAGTGGCCAGTACTTC.

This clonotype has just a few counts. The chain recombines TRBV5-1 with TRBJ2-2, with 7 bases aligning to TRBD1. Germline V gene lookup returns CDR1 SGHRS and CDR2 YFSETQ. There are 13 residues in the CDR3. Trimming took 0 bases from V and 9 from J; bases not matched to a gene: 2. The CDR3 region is CASSLGQGRELFF. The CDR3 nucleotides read TGCGCCAGCAGCTTGGGACAGGGAAGGGAGCTGTTTTTT.

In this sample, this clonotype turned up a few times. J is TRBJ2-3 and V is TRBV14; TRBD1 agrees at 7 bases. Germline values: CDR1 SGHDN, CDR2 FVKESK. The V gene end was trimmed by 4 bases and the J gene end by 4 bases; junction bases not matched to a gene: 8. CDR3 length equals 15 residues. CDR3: CASSPRRGWSDTQYF. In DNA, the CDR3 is TGTGCCAGCAGCCCGCGCAGGGGGTGGTCAGATACGCAGTATTTT.

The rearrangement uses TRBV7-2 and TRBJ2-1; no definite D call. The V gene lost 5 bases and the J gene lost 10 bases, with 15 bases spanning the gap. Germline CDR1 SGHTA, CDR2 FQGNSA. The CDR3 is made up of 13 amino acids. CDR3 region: CASSPERLGEQFF. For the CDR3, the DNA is TGTGCCAGCAGCCCCGAAAGACTTGGGGAGCAGTTCTTC. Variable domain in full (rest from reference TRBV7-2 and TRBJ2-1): GAGVSQSPSNKVTEKGKDVELRCDPISGHTALYWYRQSLGQGLEFLIYFQGNSAPDKSGLPSDRFSAERTGGSVSTLTIQRTQQEDSAVYLCASSPERLGEQFFGPGTRLTVL.

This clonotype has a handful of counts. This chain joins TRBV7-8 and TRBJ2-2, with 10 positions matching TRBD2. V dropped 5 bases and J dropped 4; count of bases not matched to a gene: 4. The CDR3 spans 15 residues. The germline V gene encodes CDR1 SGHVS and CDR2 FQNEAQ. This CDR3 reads CASSGSGGSTGELFF. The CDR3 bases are TGTGCCAGCAGCGGTAGCGGGGGGTCCACCGGGGAGCTGTTTTTT.

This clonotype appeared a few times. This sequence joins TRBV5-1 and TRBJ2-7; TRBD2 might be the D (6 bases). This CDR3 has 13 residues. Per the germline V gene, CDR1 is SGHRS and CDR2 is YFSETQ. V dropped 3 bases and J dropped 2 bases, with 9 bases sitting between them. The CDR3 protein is CASSWRDPYEQYF. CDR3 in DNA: TGCGCCAGCAGCTGGAGGGATCCCTACGAGCAGTACTTC. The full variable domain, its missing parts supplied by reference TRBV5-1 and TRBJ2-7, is KAGVTQTPRYLIKTRGQQVTLSCSPISGHRSVSWYQQTPGQGLQFLFEYFSETQRNKGNFPGRFSGRQFSNSRSEMNVSTLELGDSALYLCASSWRDPYEQYFGPGTRLTVT.

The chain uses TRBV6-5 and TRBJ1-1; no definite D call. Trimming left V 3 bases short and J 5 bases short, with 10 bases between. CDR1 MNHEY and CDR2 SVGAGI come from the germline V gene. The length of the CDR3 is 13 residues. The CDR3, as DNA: TGTGCCAGCAGTTATCGTGATGGGACTGAAGCTTTCTTT. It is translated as CASSYRDGTEAFF.

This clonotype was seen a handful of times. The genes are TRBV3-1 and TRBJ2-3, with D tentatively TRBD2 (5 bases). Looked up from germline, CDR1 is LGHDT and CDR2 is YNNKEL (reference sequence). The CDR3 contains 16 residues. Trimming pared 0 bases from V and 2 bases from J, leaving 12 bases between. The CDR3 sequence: CASSQDVDGDTDTQYF. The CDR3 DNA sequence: TGTGCCAGCAGCCAAGATGTGGACGGGGACACAGATACGCAGTATTTT.

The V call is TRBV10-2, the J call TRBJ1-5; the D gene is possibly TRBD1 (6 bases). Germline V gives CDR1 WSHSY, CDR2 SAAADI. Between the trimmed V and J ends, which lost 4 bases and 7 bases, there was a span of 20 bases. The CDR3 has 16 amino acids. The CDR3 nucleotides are TGCGCCAGCAGTGTCAGGGGCCTAGGATCGAGGCAGCCCCAGCATTTT. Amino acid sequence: CASSVRGLGSRQPQHF.

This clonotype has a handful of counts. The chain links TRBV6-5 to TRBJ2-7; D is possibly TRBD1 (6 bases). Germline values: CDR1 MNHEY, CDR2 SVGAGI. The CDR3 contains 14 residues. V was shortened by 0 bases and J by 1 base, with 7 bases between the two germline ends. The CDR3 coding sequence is TGTGCCAGCAGTTACTCGCAGGGGTCCTACGAGCAGTACGTC. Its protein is CASSYSQGSYEQYV.

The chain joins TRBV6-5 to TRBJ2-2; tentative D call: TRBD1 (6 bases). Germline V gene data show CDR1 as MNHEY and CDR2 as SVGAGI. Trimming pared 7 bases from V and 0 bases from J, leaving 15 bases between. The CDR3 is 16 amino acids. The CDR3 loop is CASTKQGLANTGELFF. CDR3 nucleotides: TGTGCCAGCACCAAACAGGGATTGGCGAACACCGGGGAGCTGTTTTTT.

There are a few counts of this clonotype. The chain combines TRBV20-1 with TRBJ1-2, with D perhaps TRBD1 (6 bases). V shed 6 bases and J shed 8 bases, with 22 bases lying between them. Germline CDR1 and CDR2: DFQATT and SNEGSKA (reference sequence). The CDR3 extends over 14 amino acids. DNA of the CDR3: TGCAGTGCAGGACGGACAGCGGACACTGGAGGCTACACCTTC. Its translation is CSAGRTADTGGYTF.

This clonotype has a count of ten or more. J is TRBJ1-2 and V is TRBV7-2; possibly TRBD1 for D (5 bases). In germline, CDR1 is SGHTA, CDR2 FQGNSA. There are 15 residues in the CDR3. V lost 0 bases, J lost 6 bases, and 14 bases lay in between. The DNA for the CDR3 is TGTGCCAGCAGCTTAGCGTTCCGGGGCGAGGATGGCTACACCTTC. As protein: CASSLAFRGEDGYTF.

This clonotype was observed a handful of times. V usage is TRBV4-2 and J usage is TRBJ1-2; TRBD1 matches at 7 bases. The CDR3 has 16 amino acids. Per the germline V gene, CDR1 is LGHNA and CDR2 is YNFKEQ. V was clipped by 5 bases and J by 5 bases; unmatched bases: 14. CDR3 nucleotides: TGTGCCAGCAGCGGACCCGACAGGGTTAAGGGGTATGGCTACACCTTC. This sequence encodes CASSGPDRVKGYGYTF.

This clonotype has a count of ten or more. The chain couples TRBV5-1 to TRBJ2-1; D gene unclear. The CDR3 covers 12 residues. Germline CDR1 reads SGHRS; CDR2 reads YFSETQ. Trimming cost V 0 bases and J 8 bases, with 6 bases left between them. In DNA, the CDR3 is TGCGCCAGCAGCTTGGGACTCGATGAGCAGTTCTTC. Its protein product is CASSLGLDEQFF.

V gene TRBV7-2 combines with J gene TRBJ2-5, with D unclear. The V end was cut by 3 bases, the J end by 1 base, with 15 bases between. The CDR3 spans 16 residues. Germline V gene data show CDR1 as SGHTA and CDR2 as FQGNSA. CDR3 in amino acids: CASSFAHGSAQETQYF. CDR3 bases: TGTGCCAGCAGCTTTGCCCACGGGTCGGCCCAAGAGACCCAGTACTTC.

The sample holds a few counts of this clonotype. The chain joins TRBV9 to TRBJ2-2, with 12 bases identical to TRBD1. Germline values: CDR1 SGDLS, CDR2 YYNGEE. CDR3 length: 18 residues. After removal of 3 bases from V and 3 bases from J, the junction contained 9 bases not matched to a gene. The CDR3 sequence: CASSARSGTGGDTGELFF. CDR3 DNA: TGTGCCAGCAGCGCCCGATCCGGGACAGGGGGCGACACCGGGGAGCTGTTTTTT.

The CDR3 is CAIPGAVPYGYTF. The CDR3 nucleotides are TGTGCCATCCCCGGGGCGGTCCCCTATGGCTACACCTTC. The chain employs TRBV28 and TRBJ1-2; a possible D gene is TRBD1 (5 bases). CDR1 MDHEN and CDR2 SYDVKM come from the germline V gene. The germline V and J ends were trimmed by 10 bases and 4 bases, with 16 bases remaining between them. The CDR3 sequence is 13 residues long.

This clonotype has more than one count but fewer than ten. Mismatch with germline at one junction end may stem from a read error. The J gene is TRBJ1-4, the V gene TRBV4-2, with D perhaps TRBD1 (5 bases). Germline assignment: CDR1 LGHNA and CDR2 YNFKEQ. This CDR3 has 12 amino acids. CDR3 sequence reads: CASCQGGEKLFF. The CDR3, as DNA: TGTGCCAGCTGCCAGGGAGGTGAAAAACTGTTTTTT.

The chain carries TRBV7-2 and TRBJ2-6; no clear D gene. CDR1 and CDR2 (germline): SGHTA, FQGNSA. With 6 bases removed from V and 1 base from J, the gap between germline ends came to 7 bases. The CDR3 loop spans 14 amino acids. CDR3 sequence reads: CASRSGSGANVLTF. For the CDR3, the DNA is TGTGCCAGCAGGTCAGGTTCTGGGGCCAACGTCCTGACTTTC.

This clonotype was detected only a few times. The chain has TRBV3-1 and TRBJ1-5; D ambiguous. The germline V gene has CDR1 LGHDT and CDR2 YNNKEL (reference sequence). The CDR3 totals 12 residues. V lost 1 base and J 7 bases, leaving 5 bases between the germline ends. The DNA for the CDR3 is TGTGCCAGCAGCCAAGCTGAGCAGCCCCAGCATTTT. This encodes CASSQAEQPQHF.

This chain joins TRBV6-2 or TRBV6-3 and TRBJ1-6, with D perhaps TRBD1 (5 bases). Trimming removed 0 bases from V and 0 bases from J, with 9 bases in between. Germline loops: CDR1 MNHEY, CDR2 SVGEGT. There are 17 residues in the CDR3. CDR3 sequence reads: CASSYSPGSSYNSPLHF. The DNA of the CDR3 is TGTGCCAGCAGTTACTCGCCAGGGAGCTCCTATAATTCACCCCTCCACTTT.